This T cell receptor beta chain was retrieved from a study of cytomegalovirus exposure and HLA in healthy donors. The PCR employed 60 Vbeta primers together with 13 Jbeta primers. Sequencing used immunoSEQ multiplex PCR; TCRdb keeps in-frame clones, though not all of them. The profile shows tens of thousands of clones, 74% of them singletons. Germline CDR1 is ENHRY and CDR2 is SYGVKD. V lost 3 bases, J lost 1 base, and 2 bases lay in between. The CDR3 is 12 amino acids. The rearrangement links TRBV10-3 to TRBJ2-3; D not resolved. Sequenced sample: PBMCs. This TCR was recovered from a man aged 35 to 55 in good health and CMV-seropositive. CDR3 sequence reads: CAISDGTDTQYF. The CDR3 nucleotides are TGTGCCATCAGTGACGGCACAGATACGCAGTATTTT.